The sequence of this T cell receptor beta chain was determined in a study of cytomegalovirus exposure and HLA in healthy donors. Overall study: HLA-typed donors were the source of about 81 million unique TCRs held in an early data release.

Vbeta (60) and Jbeta (13) primers were used in the PCR. Clones were sequenced by immunoSEQ multiplex PCR, and TCRdb holds only the in-frame ones, with some missing. The table shows under 200,000 clones, with about 71% occurring only once. CDR1 MNHEY and CDR2 SVGAGI come from the germline V gene. The CDR3 is made up of 12 amino acids. Details on this clone: Its specificity is unknown.

The study, taken as a whole, reports: Later analysis demonstrated an association between a missense DCLRE1C variant and TCR beta V- and J-gene trimming. Clonal expansion, a later analysis showed, was greater in HLA-associated TCR beta chains than in equally common others.

The clonotype was recovered from a man aged 50-59 years in good health and CMV-seronegative. The chain carries TRBV6-5 and TRBJ2-7; the D is unclear. The last part of the DNA fits TRBJ2-5 better; the J call may be wrong. Material for sequencing was PBMCs. The CDR3 DNA follows: TGTGCCAGCAGTTACATCGGGGAGACCCAGTACTTC. Translated, it gives CASSYIGETQYF.